This T cell receptor (beta chain) appears in the sequencing data of a study of identical twins. The ends lost 4 bases at V and 3 bases at J; junction bases unmatched: 5. CDR1 is KGHSH and CDR2 is LQKENI in the germline V gene. The CDR3 sequence is 17 residues long. Study observations and caveats: Weaker excess twin sharing was seen among beta out-of-frame sequences. The study reached conclusions through statistical analysis that was cross-sectional, not following the same donors.

Addition of a universal primer site occurred through template switching, and cDNA carried unique molecular identifiers. MiXCR, applied by TCRdb to the 5' RACE reads, yields one record per CDR3 protein. The sample lists fewer than 450,000 distinct CDR3 sequences, 9% to 10% occurring once. At least ten counts were recorded for this clonotype. Antigen specificity is unknown. Sequenced sample: naive T cells sorted from blood. This clonotype was obtained from a woman in her fifties or sixties in good health. V usage is TRBV18 and J usage is TRBJ2-2; 13 nucleotides match TRBD2. CDR3 sequence (DNA): TGTGCCAGCTCACGGGGGACTAGCGGGACTCACACCGGGGAGCTGTTTTTT. This gives the protein CASSRGTSGTHTGELFF.